What follows describes a single T cell receptor beta chain. Its specificity is not known. There are 14 residues in the CDR3. V shed 4 bases and J shed 4 bases, with 13 bases lying between them. Germline V lookup: CDR1 MDHEN, CDR2 SYDVKM. Assay: immunoSEQ multiplex PCR; the TCRdb copy retains only in-frame clones and omits some. Among roughly 140,000 clones listed, just over 90% were seen once. This specimen comes from a study of T cell responses to AZD1222 COVID-19 vaccine. Study details: It was second doses at about 4 or about 12 weeks that were pooled.

Study-wide results and caveats: Spike-specific TCR breadth and depth rose after two AZD1222 doses. Donors skewed white British and female; clonal diversity was possibly underestimated. Only five to seven individuals given AZD1222 were seropositive at baseline.

V usage is TRBV28 and J usage is TRBJ1-1; tentatively, D is TRBD1 (5 bases). This TCR was sampled from an adult in good health. The specimen was peripheral blood, collected on day 0 of AZD1222 vaccination. CDR3 sequence: CASSSPIGGTEAFF. In DNA form, the CDR3 reads TGTGCCAGCAGTTCGCCAATCGGGGGCACTGAAGCTTTCTTT.